Included here is one T cell receptor beta chain sequence, with context. At one of its ends the junction is not consistent with the germline gene, which may arise from a read error. This sample was taken from a study of tumor-infiltrating lymphocytes in primary liver carcinoma. Study context: Men as well as women, aged 30 to 69 years, made up the patients.

Unsorted bulk tissue (roughly 19-30 mg) underwent RNA and DNA co-extraction. The patients had histopathologically diagnosed primary liver carcinoma, and their disease was treated by surgical resection. CDR3 length: 11 amino acids. Germline V CDR1 and CDR2: MNHEY, SVGAGI. Synthesis of TCR beta cDNA was carried out from 500 ng total RNA with a constant-region primer. Slightly modified ARM-PCR, run as three nested multiplex PCR rounds, produced the TCR beta libraries. It was with TRBV1-TRBV30 forward primers and a C-beta reverse primer that the first two PCR rounds were run, at around 11 cycles each. Each CDR3 protein gets one entry after TCRdb re-called the multiplex PCR reads with MiXCR. The sample carries about 37,000 distinct CDR3 sequences, approximately 82% recorded once.

This clonotype was obtained from a middle-aged man with primary liver carcinoma and hepatitis B virus infection. V is TRBV6-5 and J is TRBJ1-2; no clear D. Sequenced sample: tumor-adjacent normal liver tissue. The CDR3: CASSAGRGYTF. DNA of the CDR3: TGTGCCAGCAGTGCCGGGAGAGGCTATACCTTC.